This T cell receptor beta chain was recorded in a study of blood T cell repertoires in COVID-19. The overall study: Sources were T cells, B-cell-depleted T cells, or PBMCs; the material itself was cDNA or gDNA.

In the source study's methods: Reference gene primer amplification yielded estimated nucleated cell counts. Clones were read by immunoSEQ multiplex PCR, and TCRdb kept only the in-frame ones, dropping some. V and J calls and clone size are as listed in that table; D and trimming were resolved from the DNA. This sample has about 87,000 clones, with about four fifths found just once. This CDR3 spans 16 amino acids. Trimming cost V 6 bases and J 8 bases; bases outside gene matches: 16. Germline V gives CDR1 SGHRS, CDR2 YFSETQ. The sequenced material came from peripheral blood. This clonotype originated in a woman between 70 and 85 years old with acute or convalescent COVID-19. The chain couples TRBV5-1 to TRBJ2-1; 8 bases map to TRBD2. The CDR3 DNA reads as TGCGCCAGCAAAGAAGTAGCGGGGTCTGGGTTTGATGAGCAGTTCTTC. Translation gives CASKEVAGSGFDEQFF.